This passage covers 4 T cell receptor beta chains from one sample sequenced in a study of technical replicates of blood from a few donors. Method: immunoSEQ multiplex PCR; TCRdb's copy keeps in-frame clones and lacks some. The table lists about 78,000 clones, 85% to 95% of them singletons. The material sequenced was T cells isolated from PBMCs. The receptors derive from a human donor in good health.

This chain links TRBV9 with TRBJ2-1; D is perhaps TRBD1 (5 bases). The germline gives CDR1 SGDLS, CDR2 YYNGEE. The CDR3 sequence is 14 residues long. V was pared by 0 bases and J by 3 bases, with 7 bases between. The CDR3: CASSVVDSYNEQFF. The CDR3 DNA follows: TGTGCCAGCAGCGTAGTTGACAGCTACAATGAGCAGTTCTTC.

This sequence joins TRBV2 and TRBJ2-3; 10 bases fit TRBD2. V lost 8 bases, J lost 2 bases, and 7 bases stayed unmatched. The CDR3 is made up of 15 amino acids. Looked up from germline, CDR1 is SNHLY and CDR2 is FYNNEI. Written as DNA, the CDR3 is TGTGCCAGCCGTTATAGCGGGGGGTACACAGATACGCAGTATTTT. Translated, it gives CASRYSGGYTDTQYF. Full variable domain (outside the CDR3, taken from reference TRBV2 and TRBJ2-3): EPEVTQTPSHQVTQMGQEVILRCVPISNHLYFYWYRQILGQKVEFLVSFYNNEISEKSEIFDDQFSVERPDGSNFTLKIRSTKLEDSAMYFCASRYSGGYTDTQYFGPGTRLTVL.

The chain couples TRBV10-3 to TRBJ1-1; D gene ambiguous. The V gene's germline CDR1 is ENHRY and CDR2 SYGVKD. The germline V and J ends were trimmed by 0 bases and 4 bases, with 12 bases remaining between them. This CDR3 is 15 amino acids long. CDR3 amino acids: CAISESSGVGTEAFF. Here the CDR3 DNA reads TGTGCCATCAGTGAGTCGTCAGGCGTGGGCACTGAAGCTTTCTTT.

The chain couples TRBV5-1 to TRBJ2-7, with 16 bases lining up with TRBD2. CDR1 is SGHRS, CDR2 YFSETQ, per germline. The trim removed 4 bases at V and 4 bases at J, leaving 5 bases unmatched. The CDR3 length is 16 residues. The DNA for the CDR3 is TGCGCCAGCAGCGCGGGACTAGCGGGAGGGATATACGAGCAGTACTTC. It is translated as CASSAGLAGGIYEQYF. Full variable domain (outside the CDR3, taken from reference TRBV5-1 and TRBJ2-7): KAGVTQTPRYLIKTRGQQVTLSCSPISGHRSVSWYQQTPGQGLQFLFEYFSETQRNKGNFPGRFSGRQFSNSRSEMNVSTLELGDSALYLCASSAGLAGGIYEQYFGPGTRLTVT.